Listed below are T cell receptor beta chains from one sample, sequenced in a study of blood T cells in healthy people across ages. In TCRdb, the 5' RACE reads were re-called with MiXCR into one record per CDR3 protein. The sample records a few hundred thousand distinct CDR3 sequences, roughly 26% being singletons. Material: blood. Every receptor here comes from a woman between 70 and 85 years old in good health. Each CDR3 is given with its conserved first and last residue. The D gene is left open where the match is weak. Part of the rows lack a size; the others show once, few, many or a class for expanded clones.

size: -; D: -; J: TRBJ1-2; V: TRBV7-2; CDR3: CASSFGTGTSYGYTF; DNA: TGTGCCAGCAGCTTTGGAACAGGGACGAGCTATGGCTACACCTTC
size: -; D: TRBD1; J: TRBJ2-5; V: TRBV2; CDR3: CASRRGQGNLQETQYF; DNA: TGTGCCAGCAGAAGGGGACAGGGTAACCTCCAGGAGACCCAGTACTTC
size: many; D: -; J: TRBJ1-4; V: TRBV15; CDR3: CATRPGATNEKLFF; DNA: TGTGCCACCAGGCCAGGGGCTACTAATGAAAAACTGTTTTTT
size: -; D: -; J: TRBJ2-3; V: TRBV5-1; CDR3: CASSLQGTTTSTDTQYF; DNA: TGCGCCAGCAGCCTGCAAGGGACCACCACTAGCACAGATACGCAGTATTTT
size: many; D: -; J: TRBJ1-4; V: TRBV5-6; CDR3: CASSLIATNEKLFF; DNA: TGTGCCAGCAGTCTTATCGCAACTAATGAAAAACTGTTTTTT
size: -; D: -; J: TRBJ1-4; V: TRBV5-1; CDR3: CASTDRGNANEKLFF; DNA: TGCGCCAGCACCGATCGGGGGAACGCTAATGAAAAACTGTTTTTT
size: -; D: -; J: TRBJ1-2; V: TRBV5-1; CDR3: CASSSGEGTHGYTF; DNA: TGCGCCAGCAGCTCGGGGGAGGGGACCCATGGCTACACCTTC
size: -; D: -; J: TRBJ2-5; V: TRBV29-1; CDR3: CSVAPRRRGGETQYF; DNA: TGCAGCGTTGCCCCGAGGAGGAGGGGGGGCGAGACCCAGTACTTC
size: few; D: -; J: TRBJ2-7; V: TRBV11-2; CDR3: CASSRRAAYEQYF; DNA: TGTGCCAGCAGCCGCCGGGCAGCCTACGAGCAGTACTTC
size: -; D: -; J: TRBJ1-1; V: TRBV18; CDR3: CASSPQGTVNTEAFF; DNA: TGTGCCAGCTCACCACAGGGGACGGTGAACACTGAAGCTTTCTTT
size: few; D: -; J: TRBJ1-2; V: TRBV12-3/TRBV12-4; CDR3: CASSLVQGPGTTYGYTF; DNA: TGTGCCAGCAGTTTAGTCCAGGGTCCGGGAACGACCTATGGCTACACCTTC
size: few; D: -; J: TRBJ1-1; V: TRBV7-2; CDR3: CASSLSRGDTEAFF; DNA: TGTGCCAGCAGCTTAAGTCGGGGGGACACTGAAGCTTTCTTT
size: -; D: TRBD1; J: TRBJ2-1; V: TRBV5-1; CDR3: CASSLGTGWINEQFF; DNA: TGCGCCAGCAGCTTGGGGACAGGGTGGATCAATGAGCAGTTCTTC
size: -; D: -; J: TRBJ2-7; V: TRBV10-1; CDR3: CASSDGSGYYEQYF; DNA: TGCGCCAGCAGTGATGGTAGCGGCTACTACGAGCAGTACTTC
size: -; D: -; J: TRBJ2-1; V: TRBV11-2; CDR3: CASSIRTSSGFF; DNA: TGTGCCAGCAGCATTAGAACGAGCTCTGGGTTCTTC